Following are 23 T cell receptor beta chains from one sample sequenced in a study of control samples from healthy donors and cancer patients. Sequencing was performed with immunoSEQ multiplex PCR; in TCRdb, only in-frame clones are kept and a portion is missing. This sample has approximately 120,000 clones; approximately 90% occur once, and the top ten carry roughly 15%. The material sequenced was blood. These receptor sequences come from a woman between 50 and 59 years old in good health.

V usage is TRBV11-1 and J usage is TRBJ2-1; no clear D. This CDR3 has 15 amino acids. V lost 1 base to trimming and J lost 5 bases, with 12 bases between them. Per the germline V gene, CDR1 is SGHAT and CDR2 is FQDESV (reference sequence). The CDR3 DNA sequence: TGTGCCAGCAGCTTAGATCGGGCAGTAAACAATGAGCAGTTCTTC. As protein: CASSLDRAVNNEQFF. Full variable domain (remainder filled in from reference TRBV11-1 and TRBJ2-1): EAEVAQSPRYKITEKSQAVAFWCDPISGHATLYWYRQILGQGPELLVQFQDESVVDDSQLPKDRFSAERLKGVDSTLKIQPAELGDSAMYLCASSLDRAVNNEQFFGPGTRLTVL.

With respect to this clone: This sample includes further DNA sequences coding for the same CDR3. The V and J genes are TRBV30 and TRBJ1-5; D is unclear. The V end was cut by 0 bases, the J end by 1 base, with 4 bases between. Germline CDR1 reads GTSNPN; CDR2 reads SVGIG (reference sequence). This CDR3 contains 13 residues. The CDR3 loop reads CAWSVGSNQPQHF. In DNA form, the CDR3 reads TGTGCCTGGAGTGTAGGAAGCAATCAGCCCCAGCATTTT.

This clone has at least ten counts. This chain joins TRBV6-4 and TRBJ2-2; 8 bases fit TRBD2. The CDR3 runs to 13 residues. The germline gives CDR1 MRHNA, CDR2 SNTAGT. The junction had 0 bases not matched to a gene; V was cut back by 2 bases and J by 7 bases. Here the CDR3 DNA reads TGTGCCAGCAGTGACCGGGAGGGCGGGGAGCTGTTTTTT. Translation gives CASSDREGGELFF.

In DNA, the CDR3 is TGTGCCAGCAGCCAAGATGGATTAGCGCGGAACACCGGGGAGCTGTTTTTT. This translates into CASSQDGLARNTGELFF. The J gene is TRBJ2-2, the V gene TRBV4-2, with a possible D match to TRBD2 (5 bases). The CDR3 is 17 residues long. Trimming shortened V by 0 bases and J by 1 base, and 12 bases separated the two germline ends. Per germline, CDR1 LGHNA and CDR2 YNFKEQ.

The DNA of the CDR3 is TGCAGTGCTAGTGGGGGGCGGTCCGGAAACACCATATATTTT. Translation: CSASGGRSGNTIYF. The chain couples TRBV20-1 to TRBJ1-3; D is possibly TRBD1 (6 bases). V was cut by 3 bases and J by 4 bases, with 13 bases left in between. The CDR3 runs to 14 residues. The germline CDR1 and CDR2 sequences are DFQATT and SNEGSKA (reference sequence).

The J gene is TRBJ1-5, the V gene TRBV19, with D tentatively TRBD1 (6 bases). Trimming left V 4 bases short and J 6 bases short, with 13 bases between. Germline V gene data show CDR1 as LNHDA and CDR2 as SQIVND (reference sequence). CDR3 size: 14 residues. DNA for the CDR3: TGTGCCAGTAGTAGCACAGGGAGGTCTCAGCCCCAGCATTTT. This sequence encodes CASSSTGRSQPQHF.

This chain links TRBV11-2 with TRBJ2-7; 7 nucleotides line up with TRBD2. The V and J ends lost 5 bases and 2 bases, in that order; junction bases with no gene match: 9. Germline V gene lookup returns CDR1 SGHAT and CDR2 FQNNGV. The CDR3 spans 15 residues. CDR3: CASSTTSGATYEQYF. Written as DNA, the CDR3 is TGTGCCAGCAGCACCACCAGCGGGGCCACCTACGAGCAGTACTTC. The whole variable domain, remainder taken from reference TRBV11-2 and TRBJ2-7, is EAGVAQSPRYKIIEKRQSVAFWCNPISGHATLYWYQQILGQGPKLLIQFQNNGVVDDSQLPKDRFSAERLKGVDSTLKIQPAKLEDSAVYLCASSTTSGATYEQYFGPGTRLTVT.

This sequence joins TRBV7-9 and TRBJ2-5; 9 nucleotides agree with TRBD2. Trimming took 5 bases from V and 6 from J; bases not matched to a gene: 13. This CDR3 has 16 amino acids. Germline V CDR1 and CDR2: SEHNR, FQNEAQ (reference sequence). This CDR3 reads CASSIGGGARVQTQYF. CDR3 bases: TGTGCCAGCAGCATCGGCGGGGGGGCCCGTGTGCAGACCCAGTACTTC.

This clone was counted a few times. The CDR3 nucleotides are TGTGCCAGCAGCTTATCGCGGGAGAGCTCCTACGAGCAGTACGTC. Its translation is CASSLSRESSYEQYV. This chain joins TRBV7-6 and TRBJ2-7; TRBD2 matches at 7 bases. Germline values: CDR1 SGHVS, CDR2 FNYEAQ. V gave up 2 bases and J gave up 0 bases; unmatched junction bases: 4. The CDR3 totals 15 residues.

The chain couples TRBV7-3 to TRBJ2-1; a weak D match, TRBD1 (7 bases). Trimming stripped 2 bases from V and 7 bases from J, with 12 bases between. The CDR3 sequence is 14 residues long. Germline assignment: CDR1 SGHTA and CDR2 FQGTGA. The CDR3 coding sequence is TGTGCCAGCAGCTTAGGTCAGGGGGGAAATGAGCAGTTCTTC. Encoded protein: CASSLGQGGNEQFF.

V gene TRBV7-6 combines with J gene TRBJ1-4; no definite D call. Germline V CDR1 and CDR2: SGHVS, FNYEAQ. V was pared by 5 bases and J by 11 bases, with 21 bases between. The CDR3 loop spans 15 amino acids. CDR3 nucleotides: TGTGCCAGCAGCCCCCTGGGAAACCAGAAAGGGAAACTGTTTTTT. Its translation is CASSPLGNQKGKLFF.

The CDR3 DNA is TGTGCCAGCAGCCGGGGGACAGGGGCGAATCAGCCCCAGCATTTT. Translating it yields CASSRGTGANQPQHF. This chain uses TRBV7-2 with TRBJ1-5; TRBD1 agrees at 10 bases. This CDR3 spans 15 amino acids. The junction had 5 bases not matched to a gene; V was cut back by 5 bases and J by 4 bases. In germline, CDR1 is SGHTA, CDR2 FQGNSA.

The chain uses TRBV19 and TRBJ2-1; 11 bases fit TRBD1. Germline V gene sequence: CDR1 LNHDA, CDR2 SQIVND (reference sequence). V shed 5 bases, J shed 8 bases, and the junction held 8 bases outside the gene matches. The CDR3 extends over 15 amino acids. CDR3: CASSRLGTGGDEQFF. CDR3 DNA: TGTGCCAGTAGTCGTCTCGGGACAGGGGGGGATGAGCAGTTCTTC. Combining the CDR3 with reference TRBV19 and TRBJ2-1 gives the whole variable domain DGGITQSPKYLFRKEGQNVTLSCEQNLNHDAMYWYRQDPGQGLRLIYYSQIVNDFQKGDIAEGYSVSREKKESFPLTVTSAQKNPTAFYLCASSRLGTGGDEQFFGPGTRLTVL.

J is TRBJ1-2 and V is TRBV5-1; TRBD1 is a possible D gene (6 bases). This CDR3 has 13 residues. Germline-derived CDR1 and CDR2 are SGHRS and YFSETQ. V lost 2 bases and J lost 4, with 9 bases in between. In DNA, the CDR3 is TGCGCCAGCAGCTTACAGGGCAGCTATGGCTACACCTTC. Amino acids: CASSLQGSYGYTF.

V and J are TRBV5-4 and TRBJ1-1, with TRBD1 matching 8 bases. With 4 bases clipped from V and 1 base from J, the junction kept 3 bases outside the gene matches. The CDR3 covers 14 residues. Per germline, CDR1 SGHNT and CDR2 YYREEE (reference sequence). The CDR3 DNA reads as TGTGCCAGCAGCCGGACAGGGCGGAACACTGAAGCTTTCTTT. Amino acids: CASSRTGRNTEAFF. The whole variable domain, remainder taken from reference TRBV5-4 and TRBJ1-1, is ETGVTQSPTHLIKTRGQQVTLRCSSQSGHNTVSWYQQALGQGPQFIFQYYREEENGRGNFPPRFSGLQFPNYSSELNVNALELDDSALYLCASSRTGRNTEAFFGQGTRLTVV.

The V and J genes are TRBV3-1 (or the pseudogene TRBV3-2) and TRBJ1-1, with 9 bases lining up with TRBD1. Germline assignment: CDR1 LGHDT and CDR2 YNNKEL (reference sequence). The CDR3 is 13 residues long. The ends lost 6 bases at V and 5 bases at J; junction bases unmatched: 4. The CDR3 nucleotides read TGTGCCAGCAGTCGGGGACAGGGTACTGAAGCTTTCTTT. Residues: CASSRGQGTEAFF.

The CDR3 protein is CASSLEHRQGAYQETQYF. The CDR3 coding sequence is TGTGCCAGCAGCTTAGAACATCGACAGGGTGCGTACCAAGAGACCCAGTACTTC. The rearrangement joins TRBV11-2 to TRBJ2-5; 7 positions agree with TRBD1. The V segment lost 0 bases and the J segment 0 bases; nucleotides outside the gene matches: 10. CDR1 SGHAT and CDR2 FQNNGV come from the germline V gene. The CDR3 has 18 residues.

The chain recombines TRBV7-3 with TRBJ2-1, with 9 bases that match TRBD2. V shed 2 bases, J shed 6 bases, and the junction held 5 bases outside the gene matches. This CDR3 is built from 15 residues. Germline-derived CDR1 and CDR2 are SGHTA and FQGTGA. CDR3 bases: TGTGCCAGCAGCTTAGCGGGGGGGCCTTTCAATGAGCAGTTCTTC. It codes for CASSLAGGPFNEQFF.

This clone was seen just once. The gene calls are TRBV19 and TRBJ1-1; D is uncertain. Germline V gene sequence: CDR1 LNHDA, CDR2 SQIVND (reference sequence). The V end was cut by 2 bases, the J end by 5 bases, with 9 bases between. The length of the CDR3 is 13 residues. The CDR3 nucleotides are TGTGCCAGTAGTATAACGGGAGGAACTGAAGCTTTCTTT. Translated, it gives CASSITGGTEAFF.

The CDR3 coding sequence is TGTGCCAGCAGATCCGCAGGGGAGACCCAGTACTTC. Translation: CASRSAGETQYF. V and J are TRBV27 and TRBJ2-5; a possible D gene is TRBD1 (5 bases). The V end lost 6 bases, the J end lost 5 bases, and 10 bases lay between the germline ends. The germline gives CDR1 MNHEY, CDR2 SMNVEV (reference sequence). This CDR3 is 12 amino acids long.

The V call is TRBV6-4, the J call TRBJ2-3; 9 nucleotides align to TRBD1. Per the germline V gene, CDR1 is MRHNA and CDR2 is SNTAGT. The CDR3 contains 15 residues. V was clipped by 4 bases and J by 1 base; unmatched bases: 3. The CDR3 nucleotides read TGTGCCAGCAGTGTGGGACAGGGTGGCACAGATACGCAGTATTTT. Its protein product is CASSVGQGGTDTQYF.

Written as DNA, the CDR3 is TGCGCCAGCAGCTTGGACTTAAGAGAGACCCAGTACTTC. Translated, it gives CASSLDLRETQYF. V usage is TRBV5-1 and J usage is TRBJ2-5, with D unresolved. The CDR3 is made up of 13 amino acids. CDR1 SGHRS and CDR2 YFSETQ come from the germline V gene. V gave up 0 bases and J gave up 4 bases, with 7 bases separating them. The variable domain in full, completed from reference TRBV5-1 and TRBJ2-5, reads KAGVTQTPRYLIKTRGQQVTLSCSPISGHRSVSWYQQTPGQGLQFLFEYFSETQRNKGNFPGRFSGRQFSNSRSEMNVSTLELGDSALYLCASSLDLRETQYFGPGTRLLVL.

The V call is TRBV2, the J call TRBJ2-3, with TRBD2 matching 15 bases. CDR3 length equals 20 residues. With 0 bases clipped from V and 8 bases from J, the junction kept 15 bases outside the gene matches. Germline CDR1 and CDR2: SNHLY and FYNNEI. The CDR3: CASSEAGLAGGRSHRGTQYF. In nucleotides, the CDR3 is TGTGCCAGCAGTGAAGCTGGACTAGCGGGGGGGCGGTCACATCGGGGTACGCAGTATTTT.